These T cell receptor beta chains were read from a single sample in a study of cytomegalovirus exposure and HLA in healthy donors. Sequencing was performed with immunoSEQ multiplex PCR; in TCRdb, only in-frame clones are kept and a portion is missing. The repertoire has more than 120,000 clones, roughly 80% of them found once; the top ten carry less than 3.5%. The sequenced material came from PBMCs. Source of these receptors: a woman in her thirties in good health and CMV-seronegative. Each CDR3 is given with its conserved first and last residue. The D gene is left open where the match is weak. Rows give clone size only sometimes, using once, few, many, or a class for an expanded clone.

d_call j_call v_call clone_size cdr3_nt cdr3_aa
. TRBJ2-7 TRBV5-4 few TGTGCCAGCAGCTTTAGGAGCGGTTACGAGCAGTACTTC CASSFRSGYEQYF
TRBD1 TRBJ2-1 TRBV19 . TGTGCCAGTAGTACTTCCCGGGACAGCTACAATGAGCAGTTCTTC CASSTSRDSYNEQFF
. TRBJ1-5 TRBV7-9 . TGTGCCAGCAGGCGGGAGAATCAGCCCCAGCATTTT CASRRENQPQHF
TRBD2 TRBJ2-4 TRBV18 . TGTGCCAGCTCTCCCAGCGGGGGAGCCAAAAACATTCAGTACTTC CASSPSGGAKNIQYF
. TRBJ2-7 TRBV30 . TGTGCCTGGACAGGGGCCTACGAGCAGTACTTC CAWTGAYEQYF
. TRBJ2-3 TRBV2 . TGTGCCAGCCCCCCGCGTAGCACAGATACGCAGTATTTT CASPPRSTDTQYF
TRBD1 TRBJ2-3 TRBV15 few TGTGCCACCAGCAGAGCCGGGACAGGCCCGGATACGCAGTATTTT CATSRAGTGPDTQYF
. TRBJ1-2 TRBV5-4 . TGTGCCAGCAGCTTGGCCGGGGGGCCAAGCTATGGCTACACCTTC CASSLAGGPSYGYTF
. TRBJ2-3 TRBV5-6 . TGTGCCAGCGCCGGCGGGGACCTAGACGATACGCAGTATTTT CASAGGDLDDTQYF
. TRBJ1-6 TRBV18 . TGTGCCAGCTCACCGAGTCAGGGAAACTCACCCCTCCACTTT CASSPSQGNSPLHF
. TRBJ1-1 TRBV2 . TGTGCCAGCAGCGAGCGTTATCAGGGGCAAGCTTTCTTT CASSERYQGQAFF
TRBD2 TRBJ2-3 TRBV7-2 once TGTGCCAGCAGCTTGACTAGCGGGGGAGGCTCAGATACGCAGTATTTT CASSLTSGGGSDTQYF
TRBD1 TRBJ2-7 TRBV5-1 . TGCGCCAGCAGCTTAAAGGACAGGTTATCCTACGAGCAGTACTTC CASSLKDRLSYEQYF
TRBD2 TRBJ2-5 TRBV30 few TGTGCCTGGAGTGCGAGGGGCCGGACTAGCGGGAGTAGGGAGACCCAGTACTTC CAWSARGRTSGSRETQYF
. TRBJ1-4 TRBV5-1 . TGCGCCACCCCCGGACGGGGGTTGGGTAATGAAAAACTGTTTTTT CATPGRGLGNEKLFF
. TRBJ2-1 TRBV29-1 . TGCAGCGCGACTTACAATGAGCAGTTCTTC CSATYNEQFF
. TRBJ1-5 TRBV19 . TGTGCCAGTACCCAGAACCCAGGACAGCCCCAGCATTTT CASTQNPGQPQHF
. TRBJ2-3 TRBV7-8 . TGTGCCAGCAGCTTAGCGCCCCAGGGTCGAACAGATACGCAGTATTTT CASSLAPQGRTDTQYF
TRBD1 TRBJ2-7 TRBV7-2 . TGTGCCAGCAGCCCCAGACCGGGACAGGGGGCTATCGAGCAGTACTTC CASSPRPGQGAIEQYF
. TRBJ1-1 TRBV27 few TGTGCCAGCAGTTTGGGGGCTAGGGTCACTGAAGCTTTCTTT CASSLGARVTEAFF
. TRBJ2-2 TRBV5-4 . TGTGCCAGCAGCTCCCCGAGGAACACCGGGGAGCTGTTTTTT CASSSPRNTGELFF
. TRBJ2-3 TRBV6-1 once TGTGCCAGCAGTGTATCGAGGGATACGCAGTATTTT CASSVSRDTQYF
. TRBJ2-7 TRBV27 . TGTGCCAGCAGTCCCTTCAGGGGCTCCTACGAGCAGTACTTC CASSPFRGSYEQYF
. TRBJ2-7 TRBV5-1 . TGCGCCAGCAGCTTGGCCGGGGAACGGGAGTCCTACGAGCAGTACTTC CASSLAGERESYEQYF
. TRBJ2-2 TRBV18 . TGTGCCAGCTCACCGGAACAGGGCCCCGGGGAGCTGTTTTTT CASSPEQGPGELFF
. TRBJ2-7 TRBV10-3 . TGTGCCATCAGTGCTCTAGCAACCTACGAGCAGTACTTC CAISALATYEQYF
. TRBJ2-1 TRBV7-8 . TGTGCCAGCAGCTTTGGAGTGGTCAATGAGCAGTTCTTC CASSFGVVNEQFF
. TRBJ1-1 TRBV4-2 . TGTGCCAGCAGCCAAGGCCCTCGGGGCACTGAAGCTTTCTTT CASSQGPRGTEAFF
TRBD1 TRBJ1-5 TRBV4-1 . TGCGCCAGCAGCCAAACGGGGACAGCTTATCAGCCCCAGCATTTT CASSQTGTAYQPQHF
TRBD1 TRBJ1-2 TRBV6-6 . TGTGCCAGCAGAGACAGGGGGCGCGTAGTAGAGGGCTACACCTTC CASRDRGRVVEGYTF
TRBD1 TRBJ1-1 TRBV6-5 few TGTGCCACCTACAGGGGGAAGAACACTGAAGCTTTCTTT CATYRGKNTEAFF
. TRBJ2-3 TRBV6-5 . TGTGCCAGCAGTTACGGGCCTAGCCCTTCAGATACGCAGTATTTT CASSYGPSPSDTQYF
TRBD2 TRBJ2-5 TRBV12-5 . TGTGCTAGTGGTCCTTCTAGCGGCCTAGGGGAGACCCAGTACTTC CASGPSSGLGETQYF
TRBD1 TRBJ1-1 TRBV7-2 . TGTGCCAGCAGCTCCAGGGGGCTAAAAGGTGAAGCTTTCTTT CASSSRGLKGEAFF
. TRBJ1-5 TRBV6-1 . TGTGCCGGGGGTGGGGGCATCAATCAGCCCCAGCATTTT CAGGGGINQPQHF
TRBD1 TRBJ1-4 TRBV2 . TGTGCCAGCAGCGGACAGGGGGCAGCTAATGAAAAACTGTTTTTT CASSGQGAANEKLFF
. TRBJ1-2 TRBV30 . TGTGCCTGGGCAAACGGGGGGGCCATTACCTATGGCTACACCTTC CAWANGGAITYGYTF
TRBD1 TRBJ1-1 TRBV25-1 . TGTGCCAGCAGTGAGTCGGGACAGGGGAAGACTGAAGCTTTCTTT CASSESGQGKTEAFF
. TRBJ2-6 TRBV15 . TGTGCCACCAGCGCACGACAGAGTTCTTCCTCTGGGGCCAACGTCCTGACTTTC CATSARQSSSSGANVLTF
. TRBJ1-5 TRBV9 . TGTGCCAGCAGCCCCAACTCCTATAGCAATCAGCCCCAGCATTTT CASSPNSYSNQPQHF